This T cell receptor (beta chain) was identified during a study of human T cells and chemical hapten exposure. Study as a whole: For the approximately 25-week duration of the study, patients were given weekly doses of diphenylcyclopropenone on the scalp. The upper back received 0.01% DPC by patch testing, with results read at 6 days. Minor volume differences among pooled libraries chiefly drove per-sample TCR yield variation.

Time point defined: pre-sensitization, week 0. Treatment given: therapeutic diphenylcyclopropenone sensitization with weekly scalp DPC. Individual cDNA molecules in this library carried unique molecular identifiers. TCRdb analysed the RACE reads with MiXCR anew, one entry per CDR3 protein. The table includes 250,000 or so distinct CDR3 sequences, about 9.4% detected once. This clonotype was observed at least ten times. V was shortened by 4 bases and J by 3 bases, with 16 bases between the two germline ends. The CDR3 covers 15 residues. Germline V gene data show CDR1 as SGHKS and CDR2 as YYEKEE (reference sequence).

The specimen was whole blood, collected in connection with sensitization to the hapten diphenylcyclopropenone (DPC). The rearrangement joins TRBV5-5 to TRBJ1-1, with no clear D. The receptor was derived from a woman between 40 and 50 years old with alopecia areata. Some clones in this sample may be carry-over from other donors' samples. The CDR3 reads CASSLLGREDTEAFF. DNA of the CDR3: TGTGCCAGCAGCCTACTGGGTAGGGAAGACACTGAAGCTTTCTTT.